The present entry profiles one T cell receptor beta chain with its context. These data belong to a study of blood T cell repertoires in COVID-19. Study information: Samples representing acute and convalescent COVID-19 were sourced from the United States, Italy and Spain.

Data came from immunoSEQ multiplex PCR; TCRdb stores just in-frame clones and leaves some out. The repertoire holds more than 300,000 clones, roughly 86% seen once, with 10% in the top ten. The CDR3 has 20 residues. The V and J ends lost 2 bases and 6 bases respectively, with 32 bases between them. Germline assignment: CDR1 MNHEY and CDR2 SVGEGT. Sequencing input: peripheral blood. The sequence derives from a woman aged 30 to 39 with COVID-19, enrolled during active disease. This chain joins TRBV6-2 or TRBV6-3 and TRBJ2-7; weak D call: TRBD2 (10 bases). For the CDR3, the DNA is TGTGCCAGCAGTTACGAGACAGGGGGAGGTGGACTAGCGGCCCTGAGCGAGCAGTACTTC. This gives the protein CASSYETGGGGLAALSEQYF.